The rows below give T cell receptor beta chains drawn from one sample of a study of blood T cell repertoires in COVID-19. Clones were read by immunoSEQ multiplex PCR, and TCRdb kept only the in-frame ones, dropping some. The data hold just under 40,000 clones, with approximately 85% observed a single time. Sequencing was carried out using peripheral blood. These receptors all stem from a human donor in a cohort sampled during active COVID-19. Both conserved end residues are part of each CDR3. The D gene is left open where the match is weak. Some rows mark clone size as missing; the rest say once, few, many or name a class of expanded clone.

clone_size | j_call | v_call | d_call | cdr3_aa | cdr3_nt
. | TRBJ1-1 | TRBV4-1 | TRBD1 | CASSPDETGGFEAFF | TGCGCCAGCAGCCCAGACGAGACAGGGGGTTTTGAAGCTTTCTTT
. | TRBJ1-6 | TRBV11-2 | . | CASSLARAHNSPLHF | TGTGCCAGCAGCTTAGCCAGGGCCCATAATTCACCCCTCCACTTT
. | TRBJ2-1 | TRBV29-1 | . | CSVGRNYNEQFF | TGCAGCGTTGGTAGAAACTACAATGAGCAGTTCTTC
. | TRBJ2-7 | TRBV9 | . | CASSPRGGGGGFYEQYF | TGTGCCAGCAGCCCCCGAGGGGGGGGAGGAGGATTCTACGAGCAGTACTTC
. | TRBJ2-7 | TRBV10-1 | TRBD1 | CASSAGTGNEQYF | TGCGCCAGCAGTGCCGGGACAGGTAACGAGCAGTACTTC
. | TRBJ2-1 | TRBV3-1/TRBV3-2 | TRBD2 | CASSPLAGGPGNEQFF | TGTGCCAGCAGCCCCCTTGCGGGAGGGCCGGGGAATGAGCAGTTCTTC
. | TRBJ2-2 | TRBV2 | TRBD2 | CASNSGGLNTGELFF | TGTGCCAGCAATAGCGGGGGCCTTAACACCGGGGAGCTGTTTTTT
. | TRBJ1-3 | TRBV2 | TRBD1 | CASSSDRGAGNTIYF | TGTGCCAGCAGTTCAGACAGGGGCGCTGGAAACACCATATATTTT
. | TRBJ1-4 | TRBV30 | TRBD1 | CAWSDTLTGGLGEKLFF | TGTGCCTGGAGCGACACCCTAACAGGGGGCCTGGGTGAAAAACTGTTTTTT
. | TRBJ2-7 | TRBV19 | TRBD2 | CASSTLAGGYEQYF | TGTGCCAGTAGTACGTTAGCGGGTGGCTACGAGCAGTACTTC
. | TRBJ1-3 | TRBV2 | . | CASSEALRVRSGNTIYF | TGTGCCAGCAGTGAAGCGCTCAGGGTGCGCTCTGGAAACACCATATATTTT
. | TRBJ1-1 | TRBV29-1 | . | CSAAPRVGTGNTEAFF | TGCAGCGCAGCCCCCAGGGTCGGAACGGGGAACACTGAAGCTTTCTTT
. | TRBJ2-1 | TRBV7-3 | . | CASSSRVREFF | TGTGCCAGCAGCTCTAGAGTCAGGGAGTTCTTC
few | TRBJ1-6 | TRBV10-1 | . | CASRQGHSPLHF | TGCGCCAGCAGACAGGGCCATTCACCCCTCCACTTT
. | TRBJ1-1 | TRBV5-6 | TRBD1 | CASSLRTGFEAFF | TGTGCCAGCAGCTTGAGGACAGGGTTTGAAGCTTTCTTT
. | TRBJ1-1 | TRBV15 | . | CATSRASAPGEAFF | TGTGCCACCAGCAGAGCCTCGGCCCCTGGGGAGGCTTTCTTT
few | TRBJ1-2 | TRBV6-5 | TRBD1 | CASNPKRDRAGYTF | TGTGCCAGCAACCCAAAGAGGGACAGGGCTGGCTACACCTTC
. | TRBJ1-1 | TRBV7-9 | . | CASSYRDTEAFF | TGTGCCAGCAGCTACCGGGACACTGAAGCTTTCTTT
. | TRBJ2-6 | TRBV5-6 | . | CASSPTGSSGANVLTF | TGTGCCAGCAGCCCAACCGGGAGCTCTGGGGCCAACGTCCTGACTTTC
. | TRBJ2-3 | TRBV14 | . | CASSPHGAGTDTQYF | TGTGCCAGCAGCCCCCATGGAGCGGGCACAGATACGCAGTATTTT
. | TRBJ1-5 | TRBV3-1/TRBV3-2 | . | CASSQGAGINQPQHF | TGTGCCAGCAGCCAAGGGGCAGGGATCAATCAGCCCCAGCATTTT
. | TRBJ1-3 | TRBV3-1/TRBV3-2 | TRBD1 | CASSPGGLLGNTIYF | TGTGCCAGCAGCCCAGGGGGCCTACTAGGAAACACCATATATTTT
. | TRBJ2-5 | TRBV6-5 | . | CASCTGGGCVTQYF | TGTGCCAGCTGTACAGGGGGGGGGTGTGTGACCCAGTACTTC
. | TRBJ2-2 | TRBV5-1 | . | CASSLVGQNTGELFF | TGCGCCAGCAGCTTGGTGGGACAGAACACCGGGGAGCTGTTTTTT
. | TRBJ2-1 | TRBV11-3 | TRBD1 | CASSLGTGGNNEQFF | TGTGCCAGCAGCTTAGGGACAGGGGGGAACAATGAGCAGTTCTTC
. | TRBJ2-7 | TRBV27 | TRBD2 | CASSLFKVAGYEQYF | TGTGCCAGCAGTTTATTCAAGGTAGCGGGCTACGAGCAGTACTTC
. | TRBJ1-1 | TRBV6-5 | TRBD1 | CASGPRGKGTEAFF | TGTGCCAGCGGCCCCAGGGGGAAAGGGACTGAAGCTTTCTTT
. | TRBJ2-7 | TRBV25-1 | TRBD2 | CASSDGTSGAYEQYF | TGTGCCAGCAGTGATGGGACTAGCGGAGCCTACGAGCAGTACTTC
. | TRBJ2-7 | TRBV27 | . | CASSFKGGQEQYF | TGTGCCAGCAGTTTCAAGGGGGGGCAAGAGCAGTACTTC
. | TRBJ1-1 | TRBV19 | TRBD1 | CASREQRGQAFF | TGTGCCTCCCGGGAGCAAAGGGGGCAGGCTTTCTTT
. | TRBJ1-5 | TRBV6-1 | TRBD1 | CASSEKGGREPQHF | TGTGCCAGCAGTGAAAAAGGGGGCCGGGAGCCCCAGCATTTT
. | TRBJ2-1 | TRBV27 | TRBD2 | CASSWGGLAGPNEQFF | TGTGCCAGCAGTTGGGGGGGACTAGCGGGACCCAATGAGCAGTTCTTC
. | TRBJ2-1 | TRBV5-1 | . | CASSSPPQGNEQFF | TGCGCCAGCAGCTCCCCACCTCAGGGTAATGAGCAGTTCTTC